The subject of this entry is one T cell receptor (beta chain). Its recognized antigen is unknown. One base away there is no much larger clone; base qualities are not given. The CDR3 contains 13 residues, cysteine and phenylalanine counted. Only the CDR3 region is kept as DNA, spanning 39 bases read in frame from base 1. The germline V gene specifies MDHEN as CDR1 and SYDVKM as CDR2. The sample belongs to a study of blood T cells in healthy people across ages (dated by TCRdb to the mid-2010s). Background for the entire study: In model experiments, roughly one uniquely barcoded TCR beta cDNA molecule per two T cells was captured by template switching. To track age-related changes in TCR beta repertoire diversity, the study relied on deep sequencing normalized with unique cDNA molecular identifiers. The donors were divided into four age groups: young (average approximately 15 years), middle-aged (about 41), aged (approximately 64) and long-lived (roughly 88). To avoid experimental bias, donors of different ages were randomly spread across the sequencing lanes. Two additional independent replicas of 1 million unique cDNA reads from the same blood draw were analyzed for two donors (one aged 18 to 30 and one aged 80 or older). Overall results and qualifications from the work: Estimates of total diversity based on one million sequenced T cells were regarded as lower bounds and as underestimates. Observed TCR beta diversity per million T cells fell roughly linearly with age, and a significant reduction was already apparent by age around 40. Bulk unsorted PBMC profiling prevented conclusive comparison of naive and antigen-experienced compartments. Because the CMV infection status of the donors was unknown, age-related changes in expanded clonotypes may potentially have been confounded. There was a strong correlation between observed TCR beta diversity and the percentage of naive T cells measured by flow cytometry. The long-lived group showed more naive CD4+ T cells, fewer expanded clones and increased TCR diversity than the aged group, suggesting age selection.

Library preparation employed 5' RACE. Instrument on record: Illumina HiSeq 2500. A second PCR of roughly 6 to 11 cycles was performed with a sample-barcoded 5' primer and a J-beta primer mix. Each TCR beta cDNA molecule received a unique molecular identifier from a template-switch 5' adaptor carrying 12 random nucleotides. Each sample yielded at least 3 million CDR3-containing paired-end reads. First-strand cDNA was synthesized from all RNA with the Mint cDNA synthesis kit, primed by a TRBC-specific oligonucleotide. All cDNA was treated with uracil-DNA glycosylase and then went through a first 18-cycle PCR with the universal primers M1SS and BC2_uni_R. The original pipeline was this. For normalization, 1 million high-quality reads, each with a distinct molecular identifier, were randomly selected from each sample. Instead of being binned into consensus sequences, reads that shared molecular identifiers were thrown out. MiTCR, set to a Q25 quality threshold and the strictest error-elimination algorithm, was used for CDR3 identification, clonotype clustering and error correction. A nonparametric unseen species model using Euler transformation provided a lower-bound estimate of total TCR beta diversity. TCRdb reanalyzed the raw reads on its own, using fastp at Q25 for trimming and MiXCR for clone calling, and kept in-frame beta chains. Under each unique CDR3 protein, matching rows form one entry showing the most common genes and DNA. The V and J calls were not made by the authors but by TCRdb's processing. Counted in this sample were over 1,500,000 distinct CDR3 sequences; around 48% of them appeared once. Approximately 2.1% of the sample is taken by the ten largest.

The donors were roughly 39 Caucasian individuals from Russia, aged 6 to 90 years, who were systemically healthy. Approximately 9 milliliters of peripheral blood were collected from each donor into EDTA-treated Vacutainer tubes. Ficoll-Paque density-gradient centrifugation was used to isolate PBMCs, with at least 6.5 million per sample. Trizol reagent was used to extract total RNA from the PBMCs, yielding at least 5.5 micrograms per sample. Naive CD45RAhigh/CD27high T cell percentages were measured by flow cytometry on a PBMC aliquot from every donor. In this chain, TRBV28 is recombined with TRBJ2-7; 7 nucleotides in the junction match TRBD1. The J call could be wrong; TRBJ2-5 is a better fit for the DNA end. This clonotype was obtained from a woman in her thirties or forties in good health. The sample was blood. The DNA reads as follows: TGTGCCAGCAGTTTTTTACAGGGGGAGACCCAGTACTTC. Translated, this gives CASSFLQGETQYF.